Following are 12 T cell receptor beta chains from one sample sequenced in a study of post-analysis software for immune sequencing data. Study findings and constraints: TRBV segments more frequent in patients than in controls numbered roughly 5 and included TRBV5-6, TRBV5-1 and TRBV20-1.

Prepared libraries of TCR beta cDNA carried unique molecular identifiers. Via MiXCR, TCRdb re-called the PCR reads, giving one row per CDR3 protein. The profile covers about 200,000 distinct CDR3 sequences, with 29% appearing a single time and 3.4% taken by the ten largest. The antigens of these receptors remain unknown. Source material: blood. These receptors were taken from a girl under 18 with multiple sclerosis.

This clonotype was counted between two and nine times. The rearrangement joins TRBV4-1 to TRBJ2-1; 7 positions match TRBD1. The ends lost 6 bases at V and 6 bases at J; junction bases unmatched: 11. Germline V lookup: CDR1 MGHRA, CDR2 YSYEKL. The CDR3 has 15 residues. The CDR3 DNA is TGCGCCAGCAGACGGCCGGGACAGCGAACCAATGAGCAGTTCTTC. Translation: CASRRPGQRTNEQFF.

The V gene is TRBV12-3 or TRBV12-4, the J gene TRBJ2-7; the D is unclear. Between the trimmed V and J ends, which lost 6 bases and 3 bases, there was a span of 9 bases. CDR3 length: 12 residues. CDR3 protein: CASSPAVYEQYF. The CDR3 region has the DNA TGTGCCAGCAGCCCGGCGGTCTACGAGCAGTACTTC.

This clonotype was seen repeatedly, ten times or more. The chain joins TRBV10-3 to TRBJ2-3; tentative D call: TRBD1 (6 bases). The ends were cut back, 6 bases at V and 0 bases at J, with 7 bases in the middle. Germline CDR1 ENHRY, CDR2 SYGVKD. The CDR3 is 13 residues long. CDR3 sequence reads: CAIRRGSTDTQYF. For the CDR3, the DNA is TGTGCCATCAGGAGGGGGAGCACAGATACGCAGTATTTT.

This clonotype has at least ten counts. The V call is TRBV4-1, the J call TRBJ2-4; D remains ambiguous. The CDR3 runs 16 residues. V dropped 0 bases and J dropped 2 bases, with 11 bases sitting between them. The germline V gene encodes CDR1 MGHRA and CDR2 YSYEKL. CDR3 DNA sequence: TGCGCCAGCAGCCAAGAACGGGTGTTAACCAAAAACATTCAGTACTTC. Its protein product is CASSQERVLTKNIQYF.

V is TRBV5-5 and J is TRBJ1-2; TRBD1 might be the D (6 bases). Trimming stripped 3 bases from V and 8 bases from J, with 17 bases between. This CDR3 comprises 14 residues. In germline, CDR1 is SGHKS, CDR2 YYEKEE (reference sequence). CDR3: CASSSRDIAGGYTF. In DNA, the CDR3 is TGTGCCAGCAGCTCCCGGGACATCGCGGGAGGCTACACCTTC.

This clonotype was counted a few times. CDR3: CASRPGLNPGEQFF. As DNA, the CDR3 is TGTGCCAGCAGACCGGGCCTAAACCCGGGTGAGCAGTTCTTC. The gene calls are TRBV28 and TRBJ2-1; the D is unclear. Trimming left V 6 bases short and J 9 bases short, with 18 bases between. This CDR3 has 14 amino acids. The germline V gene has CDR1 MDHEN and CDR2 SYDVKM.

The table lists this clonotype with a count of one. A much larger clone lies a single base off, so this may be a read error. CDR3 sequence (DNA): TGTGCCAGCGGGCTGGGGAAAAGAGATACGCAGTATTTT. The encoded protein is CASGLGKRDTQYF. V and J are TRBV7-3 and TRBJ2-3; no clear D gene. Germline lookup yields CDR1 SGHTA and CDR2 FQGTGA. The CDR3 sequence is 13 residues long. Trimming cost V 8 bases and J 5 bases, with 14 bases left between them.

This clonotype has ten or more counts. The chain carries TRBV29-1 and TRBJ2-4; D gene ambiguous. This CDR3 is 12 amino acids long. Trimming removed 4 bases at V and 2 bases at J, with 6 bases between. Germline loops: CDR1 SQVTM, CDR2 ANQGSEA. The CDR3 DNA reads TGCAGCGTTGGGACGACCAAAAACATTCAGTACTTC. Its protein product is CSVGTTKNIQYF.

This chain links TRBV20-1 with TRBJ1-2, with D possibly being TRBD1 (6 bases). The CDR3 has 12 residues. V was trimmed by 3 bases and J by 4 bases, leaving 9 bases between them. CDR1 is DFQATT and CDR2 is SNEGSKA in the germline V gene (reference sequence). CDR3: CSARDSGYGYTF. CDR3 in DNA: TGCAGTGCTAGGGACAGTGGCTATGGCTACACCTTC.

Note on this clonotype: Since the CDR3 does not end with the conserved phenylalanine or tryptophan, this likely comes from a read error. This chain uses TRBV12-3 or TRBV12-4 with TRBJ2-5; TRBD1 might be the D (6 bases). This CDR3 is built from 14 residues. The CDR3 protein is CASRLGGFQETQYC. Here the CDR3 DNA reads TGTGCCAGCAGGTTAGGGGGATTCCAAGAGACCCAGTACTGC.

The chain couples TRBV29-1 to TRBJ2-1, with a tentative D call TRBD2 (6 bases). Trimming pared 4 bases from V and 0 bases from J, leaving 13 bases between. The CDR3 contains 15 residues. Germline CDR1 SQVTM, CDR2 ANQGSEA. The CDR3 region has the DNA TGCAGCGTTGCACCGGGACTCAACTCCTACAATGAGCAGTTCTTC. Its protein product is CSVAPGLNSYNEQFF.

This clonotype was observed many times. The V call is TRBV6-6, the J call TRBJ2-7; tentative D call: TRBD1 (5 bases). Germline CDR1 MNHNY, CDR2 SVGAGI (reference sequence). This CDR3 comprises 14 residues. V was clipped by 6 bases and J by 0 bases, with 12 bases between them. This CDR3 reads CASSPRQISYEQYF. The CDR3 coding sequence is TGTGCCAGCAGCCCACGACAGATCTCCTACGAGCAGTACTTC.